The 17 T cell receptor beta chains reported below all come from one sample, sequenced in a study of blood T cells in healthy people across ages. PCR was performed a second time for roughly 6 to 12 cycles using a sample-barcoded 5' primer and a J-beta primer mix. MiXCR, applied by TCRdb to the 5' RACE reads, yields one record per CDR3 protein. The table shows about 1.4 million distinct CDR3 sequences, with around 59% occurring only once. What was sequenced was blood. These TCRs come from a man aged 18 to 30 in good health.

This chain links TRBV27 with TRBJ2-1, with D hard to call. The CDR3 covers 13 residues. CDR1 MNHEY and CDR2 SMNVEV come from the germline V gene (reference sequence). Trimming shortened V by 0 bases and J by 6 bases, and 6 bases separated the two germline ends. The chain's CDR3 is CASSLSLPNEQFF. The CDR3 coding sequence is TGTGCCAGCAGTTTATCTCTCCCCAATGAGCAGTTCTTC.

This rearrangement joins TRBV4-1 to TRBJ1-1; D possibly corresponds to TRBD1 (5 bases). Germline loops: CDR1 MGHRA, CDR2 YSYEKL. V lost 1 base and J 11 bases, leaving 11 bases between the germline ends. The CDR3 length is 12 residues. The CDR3 DNA reads TGCGCCAGCAGCCAAGCAGGGTGGGACGCTTTCTTT. It yields the protein CASSQAGWDAFF.

The rearrangement links TRBV4-1 to TRBJ2-7; D is possibly TRBD1 (6 bases). CDR3 length equals 14 residues. V was shortened by 4 bases and J by 4 bases, with 14 bases between the two germline ends. Germline CDR1 MGHRA, CDR2 YSYEKL. The DNA of the CDR3 is TGCGCCAGCAGCCCAGATACAGGGTCGTACGAGCAGTACTTC. Encoded protein: CASSPDTGSYEQYF.

Only a few counts were recorded for this clonotype. The chain links TRBV4-1 to TRBJ2-6; 7 positions agree with TRBD1. V shed 4 bases and J 1 base; nucleotides not matched to a gene: 7. The CDR3 is 17 residues long. Germline V CDR1 and CDR2: MGHRA, YSYEKL. The CDR3 bases are TGCGCCAGCAGCCTTGGACAGGCGCCATCTGGGGCCAACGTCCTGACTTTC. Protein product: CASSLGQAPSGANVLTF.

V is TRBV20-1 and J is TRBJ2-1; no clear D gene. The J call may be incorrect, as the DNA end agrees better with TRBJ2-7. The CDR3 has 12 amino acids. Germline values: CDR1 DFQATT, CDR2 SNEGSKA (reference sequence). The CDR3, as DNA: TGCAGTGCTTCCCGGGCCGACAATGAGCAGTACTTC. Translation: CSASRADNEQYF.

There are a few counts of this clonotype. V gene TRBV12-3 or TRBV12-4 combines with J gene TRBJ2-7, with D perhaps TRBD1 or TRBD2 (5 bases each). The CDR3 consists of 15 residues. Trimming pared 6 bases from V and 1 base from J, leaving 16 bases between. The CDR3 sequence: CASRLSGQPSYEQYF. The CDR3 DNA reads TGTGCCAGCAGACTCTCGGGGCAGCCTTCCTACGAGCAGTACTTC.

CDR3 DNA sequence: TGTGCCAGCAGTTACTCGAGCTATGGACAGGGAAAGGATGAGTCCTACGAGCAGTACTTC. This codes for CASSYSSYGQGKDESYEQYF. This chain joins TRBV6-5 and TRBJ2-7; 8 bases match TRBD1. Losses at the gene ends were 0 bases for V and 1 base for J; bases not matched to a gene: 17. The CDR3 has 20 residues. Looked up from germline, CDR1 is MNHEY and CDR2 is SVGAGI.

This clonotype was found once. The chain is built from TRBV4-3 and TRBJ2-1; 8 nucleotides line up with TRBD1. This CDR3 contains 14 residues. The V gene end was trimmed by 2 bases and the J gene end by 7 bases; junction bases not matched to a gene: 4. Per germline, CDR1 LGHNA and CDR2 YSLEER. CDR3 sequence (DNA): TGCGCCAGCAGCCAATCCGGGACAGGTAATGAGCAGTTCTTC. Residues: CASSQSGTGNEQFF.

V usage is TRBV28 and J usage is TRBJ1-2; no clear D. V shed 2 bases and J shed 4 bases, with 5 bases lying between them. Per the germline V gene, CDR1 is MDHEN and CDR2 is SYDVKM. This CDR3 has 12 residues. The CDR3 loop is CASSLNLYGYTF. CDR3 bases: TGTGCCAGCAGTTTAAATCTCTATGGCTACACCTTC.

This chain connects TRBV7-2 to TRBJ2-1, with D maybe TRBD1 (6 bases). V dropped 1 base and J dropped 15 bases, with 13 bases sitting between them. Germline CDR1 and CDR2: SGHTA and FQGNSA. The CDR3 covers 12 residues. The CDR3 DNA follows: TGTGCCAGCAGCTTAGTAGGGGGTACAGGGTTCTTC. Translated: CASSLVGGTGFF.

The chain couples TRBV6-2 or TRBV6-3 to TRBJ2-7, with 10 bases lining up with TRBD2. J gave up 2 bases and V 2 bases, and 3 bases lay outside the gene matches. CDR3 length: 15 amino acids. CDR1 MNHEY and CDR2 SVGEGT come from the germline V gene. CDR3 coding DNA: TGTGCCAGCAGTTACCAGCGGGAGGGGACCTACGAGCAGTACTTC. It codes for CASSYQREGTYEQYF.

This clonotype was observed a single time. This chain links TRBV29-1 with TRBJ2-2, with D perhaps matching TRBD1 or TRBD2 (5 bases each). This CDR3 has 14 amino acids. Looked up from germline, CDR1 is SQVTM and CDR2 is ANQGSEA. V was clipped by 1 base and J by 4 bases, with 10 bases between them. The CDR3 DNA follows: TGCAGCGTTGAAGGAGGGGCGGGCACCGGGGAGCTGTTTTTT. It translates to CSVEGGAGTGELFF.

The rearrangement joins TRBV4-1 to TRBJ2-7; 10 positions match TRBD1. Germline CDR1 MGHRA, CDR2 YSYEKL. The CDR3 extends over 18 amino acids. With V trimmed by 0 bases and J by 3 bases, 11 bases remained unmatched. The CDR3 protein is CASSQDSGRTGGGYEQYF. CDR3 nucleotides: TGCGCCAGCAGCCAAGATTCCGGCCGGACAGGGGGAGGCTACGAGCAGTACTTC.

This chain links TRBV5-1 with TRBJ2-1; D is unclear. V gave up 1 base and J gave up 4 bases, with 12 bases separating them. The CDR3 has 15 amino acids. CDR1 and CDR2 from the germline V gene are SGHRS and YFSETQ. CDR3: CASSLISRQYNEQFF. The CDR3 region has the DNA TGCGCCAGCAGCTTGATAAGTCGGCAGTACAATGAGCAGTTCTTC.

This chain connects TRBV7-9 to TRBJ1-1; D gene ambiguous. There are 12 residues in the CDR3. V lost 5 bases and J 6 bases, leaving 10 bases between the germline ends. The germline gives CDR1 SEHNR, CDR2 FQNEAQ (reference sequence). The CDR3 DNA reads as TGTGCCAGCAGCCCGGGATCTCCTGAAGCTTTCTTT. The encoded protein is CASSPGSPEAFF.

The chain links TRBV4-3 to TRBJ2-7; 8 nucleotides align to TRBD2. V lost 1 base to trimming and J lost 6 bases; unmatched junction nucleotides: 11. Germline values: CDR1 LGHNA, CDR2 YSLEER. This CDR3 comprises 16 residues. In nucleotides, the CDR3 is TGCGCCAGCAGCCAAGCTCCCGGGGGGGTCAACAGCGAGCAGTACTTC. This sequence encodes CASSQAPGGVNSEQYF.

The CDR3 protein is CSVENYRETQYF. The CDR3 DNA reads TGCAGCGTTGAAAACTATCGAGAGACCCAGTACTTC. The J gene is TRBJ2-5, the V gene TRBV29-1; D gene unclear. With 2 bases removed from V and 4 bases from J, the gap between germline ends came to 8 bases. The CDR3 length is 12 residues. In germline, CDR1 is SQVTM, CDR2 ANQGSEA.